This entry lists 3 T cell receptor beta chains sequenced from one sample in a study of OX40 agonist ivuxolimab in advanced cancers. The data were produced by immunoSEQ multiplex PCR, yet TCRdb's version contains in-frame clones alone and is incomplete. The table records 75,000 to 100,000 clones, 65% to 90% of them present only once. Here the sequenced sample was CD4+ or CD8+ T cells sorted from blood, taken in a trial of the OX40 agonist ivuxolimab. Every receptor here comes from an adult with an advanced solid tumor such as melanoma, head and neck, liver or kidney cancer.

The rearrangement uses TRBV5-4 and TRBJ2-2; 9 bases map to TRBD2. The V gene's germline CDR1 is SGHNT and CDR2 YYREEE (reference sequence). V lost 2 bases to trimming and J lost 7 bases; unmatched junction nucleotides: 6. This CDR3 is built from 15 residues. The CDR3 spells CASSFSGRGVGELFF. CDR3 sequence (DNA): TGTGCCAGCAGCTTTAGCGGGAGAGGGGTCGGGGAGCTGTTTTTT. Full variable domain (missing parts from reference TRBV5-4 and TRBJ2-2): ETGVTQSPTHLIKTRGQQVTLRCSSQSGHNTVSWYQQALGQGPQFIFQYYREEENGRGNFPPRFSGLQFPNYSSELNVNALELDDSALYLCASSFSGRGVGELFFGEGSRLTVL.

CDR3 protein: CASSLLPGLGGELFF. CDR3 in DNA: TGTGCCAGCAGCCTCCTGCCAGGGTTGGGCGGGGAGCTGTTTTTT. This chain uses TRBV11-2 with TRBJ2-2; possibly TRBD1 for D (5 bases). Trimming cost V 5 bases and J 7 bases, with 17 bases left between them. Germline-derived CDR1 and CDR2 are SGHAT and FQNNGV. The CDR3 is 15 residues long.

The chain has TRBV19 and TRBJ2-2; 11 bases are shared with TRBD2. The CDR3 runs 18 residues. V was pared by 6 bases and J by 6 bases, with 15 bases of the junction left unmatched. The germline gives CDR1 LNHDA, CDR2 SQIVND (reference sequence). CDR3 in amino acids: CASRRLAGGSLTAGELFF. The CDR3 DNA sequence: TGTGCCAGTAGACGGCTAGCGGGAGGTTCACTAACAGCCGGGGAGCTGTTTTTT.